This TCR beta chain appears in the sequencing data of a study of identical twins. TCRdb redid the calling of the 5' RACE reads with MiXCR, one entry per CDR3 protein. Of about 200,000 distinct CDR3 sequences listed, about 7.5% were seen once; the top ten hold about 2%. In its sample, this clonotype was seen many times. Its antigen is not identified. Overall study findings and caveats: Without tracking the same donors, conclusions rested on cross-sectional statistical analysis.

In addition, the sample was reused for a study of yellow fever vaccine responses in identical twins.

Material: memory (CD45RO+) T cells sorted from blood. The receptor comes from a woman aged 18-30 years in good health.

The CDR3 is CASPHEVGSYEQYF. The CDR3, as DNA: TGTGCCAGCCCACACGAGGTGGGCTCCTACGAGCAGTACTTC. V gene TRBV6-1 combines with J gene TRBJ2-7, with D uncertain. Deletions cut 8 bases from V and 0 bases from J, with 14 bases between. The CDR3 has 14 amino acids. Germline CDR1 is MNHNS and CDR2 is SASEGT.